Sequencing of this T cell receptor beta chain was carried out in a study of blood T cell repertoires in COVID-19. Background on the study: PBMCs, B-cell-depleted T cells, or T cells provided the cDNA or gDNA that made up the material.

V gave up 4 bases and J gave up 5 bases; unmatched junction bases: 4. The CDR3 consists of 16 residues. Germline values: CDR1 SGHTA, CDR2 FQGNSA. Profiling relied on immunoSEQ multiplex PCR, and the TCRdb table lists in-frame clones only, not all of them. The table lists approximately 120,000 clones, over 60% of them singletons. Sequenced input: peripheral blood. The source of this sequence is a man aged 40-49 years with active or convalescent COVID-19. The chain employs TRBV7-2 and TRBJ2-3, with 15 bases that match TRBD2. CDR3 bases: TGTGCCAGCAGCTCTGGACTAGCGGGGGGGCGAGATACGCAGTATTTT. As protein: CASSSGLAGGRDTQYF. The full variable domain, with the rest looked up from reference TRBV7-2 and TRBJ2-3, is GAGVSQSPSNKVTEKGKDVELRCDPISGHTALYWYRQSLGQGLEFLIYFQGNSAPDKSGLPSDRFSAERTGGSVSTLTIQRTQQEDSAVYLCASSSGLAGGRDTQYFGPGTRLTVL.